A selection of T cell receptor beta chains follows, all from one sample in a study of cytotoxic CD8 clonotypes in ibrutinib-treated CLL. Method: immunoSEQ multiplex PCR; TCRdb's copy keeps in-frame clones and lacks some. The table records over 9,000 clones, over 60% of them present only once. Source: PBMCs, taken at disease progression, from a patient treated with ibrutinib. All receptors come from a human donor with chronic lymphocytic leukemia. Each CDR3 is given with its conserved first and last residue. D genes are given only for firm matches. A clone size is listed for some rows: how often the clone was seen (once, few, many), or a class if it is expanded.

TRBV27,.,TRBJ2-7,.,16,TGTGCCAGCAGTTTAAGCGGACACCGGGCTACAGTGGAGCAGTACTTC,CASSLSGHRATVEQYF
TRBV6-1,.,TRBJ1-4,.,15,TGTGCCAGCAGTGAGTGGGGTTCAACTAATGAAAAACTGTTTTTT,CASSEWGSTNEKLFF
TRBV6-1,.,TRBJ2-7,.,15,TGTGCCAGCACTGAATGGGTAGGGGCGGGATACGAGCAGTACTTC,CASTEWVGAGYEQYF
TRBV30,.,TRBJ2-1,.,13,TGTGCCTCCGGAGGGGTAATTGCCAATGAGCAGTTCTTC,CASGGVIANEQFF
TRBV2,.,TRBJ2-7,.,13,TGTGCCAGCAGTGATCAGGGCCCCTACGAGCAGTACTTC,CASSDQGPYEQYF
TRBV11-2,.,TRBJ2-7,once,16,TGTGCCAGCAGCTCCCCCCGTCACTCGCCCCTATACGAGCAGTACTTC,CASSSPRHSPLYEQYF
TRBV5-8,TRBD1,TRBJ2-5,.,13,TGTGCCAGCAGCGGCACAAGGACAGGGGGCCAGTACTTC,CASSGTRTGGQYF
TRBV5-1,.,TRBJ2-7,.,16,TGCGCCAGCAGCCCCCCCCCGACGGGACAAGGTCACGAGCAGTACTTC,CASSPPPTGQGHEQYF
TRBV11-2,.,TRBJ1-1,.,12,TGTGCCAGCAGCTCAGGGTTTACGCGAGCTTTCTTT,CASSSGFTRAFF
TRBV5-4,TRBD2,TRBJ2-1,once,15,TGTGCCAGCAGCAAGGGACTAGCGGGAAAGGAGGAGCAGTTCTTC,CASSKGLAGKEEQFF
TRBV2,.,TRBJ2-1,.,14,TGTGCCATCTCTCTTGACGGGAGTTTCCATGAGCAGTTCTTC,CAISLDGSFHEQFF
TRBV30,TRBD1,TRBJ1-6,.,15,TGTGCCTGGAGTGCCGGACAGGGGGGTAATTCACCCCTCCACTTT,CAWSAGQGGNSPLHF
TRBV2,.,TRBJ2-7,medium-sized,13,TGTGCCAGCAGCTTGCAGCCTTATTACGAGCAGTACTTC,CASSLQPYYEQYF
TRBV5-1,TRBD2,TRBJ2-7,.,14,TGCGCCAGCAGCTTGGTAGGCGGCGGGGGCGAGCAGTACTTC,CASSLVGGGGEQYF
TRBV30,.,TRBJ1-5,.,15,TGTGCCTGGAGCCGAACAGGGTGGGCTAGTCAGCCCCAGCATTTT,CAWSRTGWASQPQHF
TRBV28,TRBD2,TRBJ2-5,.,16,TGTGCCAGCAGTGAGCTAGCGGGAGGGCCGCGGGAGACCCAGTACTTC,CASSELAGGPRETQYF
TRBV7-3,TRBD1,TRBJ2-7,.,15,TGTGCCAGCAGCCTAGGGGGCCCCCGGTCCGGCGAGCAGTACTTC,CASSLGGPRSGEQYF
TRBV28,TRBD1,TRBJ1-2,.,16,TGTGCCAGCAGTTTATGGGCCGAGGGACAGACCTATGGCTACACCTTC,CASSLWAEGQTYGYTF
TRBV25-1,.,TRBJ2-2,.,15,TGTGCCAGCAGTGTATGGGGGCGCGCGACCGGGGAGCTGTTTTTT,CASSVWGRATGELFF
TRBV5-1,.,TRBJ2-1,.,16,TGCGCCAGCGGGGAGAACGGGACACCTCGGGGAGATGAGCAGTTCTTC,CASGENGTPRGDEQFF
TRBV19,.,TRBJ1-2,.,11,TGTGCCAGTAGTATTTGTCTTGTCTACACCTTC,CASSICLVYTF
TRBV19,TRBD1,TRBJ2-7,few,14,TGTGCCAGTAGTCCTAGACAGGGGACCTACGAGCAGTACTTC,CASSPRQGTYEQYF
TRBV19,.,TRBJ1-6,.,15,TGTGCCAGTAGACGTTCGAGCTCCTATAATTCACCCCTCCACTTT,CASRRSSSYNSPLHF
TRBV28,.,TRBJ2-3,.,12,TGTGCCAGCGGACCCCTTACAGATACGCAGTATTTT,CASGPLTDTQYF
TRBV7-6,TRBD2,TRBJ2-3,.,17,TGTGCCAGCAGCTTCGTCCCCGGCGGGGGGAACACAGATACGCAGTATTTT,CASSFVPGGGNTDTQYF
TRBV7-3,.,TRBJ2-1,.,16,TGTGCCAGCAGCTTATACCCGGGTGCCCTTTACAATGAGCAGTTCTTC,CASSLYPGALYNEQFF
TRBV19,.,TRBJ1-5,.,13,TGTGCCAGTAGTGTAGTAGGCGGACAGCCCCAGCATTTT,CASSVVGGQPQHF
TRBV23-1,TRBD2,TRBJ2-1,once,21,TGCGCCAGCAGTCAAGTCGGCCAAATAGCGGGAGGGCCGGGGTCCTACAATGAGCAGTTCTTC,CASSQVGQIAGGPGSYNEQFF
TRBV5-1,TRBD1,TRBJ2-3,once,13,TGCGCCAGCAGCCGGACAGGGCAAGATACGCAGTATTTT,CASSRTGQDTQYF
TRBV9,TRBD1,TRBJ1-6,.,14,TGTGCCAGCAGCCTCCGACAGGGATATTCACCCCTCCACTTT,CASSLRQGYSPLHF
TRBV7-3,.,TRBJ2-2,.,12,TGTGCCAGCAGCCCCACGGGGCGGGAGCTGTTTTTT,CASSPTGRELFF
TRBV2,.,TRBJ2-5,.,11,TGTGCCAGCAGTGAAGCGGAGACCCAGTACTTC,CASSEAETQYF
TRBV10-1,.,TRBJ1-4,.,18,TGCGCCAGCAGTCCCCGACGAGAGGTTTGGGGAAGAAGGGAAAAACTGTTTTTT,CASSPRREVWGRREKLFF
TRBV5-4,.,TRBJ2-3,.,15,TGTGCCAGCACCCCAGGCGGAACGTTCACAGATACGCAGTATTTT,CASTPGGTFTDTQYF
TRBV5-1,.,TRBJ2-6,.,15,TGCGCCAGCAGCCCCACAGGGTCTGGGGCCAACGTCCTGACTTTC,CASSPTGSGANVLTF
TRBV5-1,.,TRBJ2-3,.,14,TGCGCCAGCAGCCCGGGACTGAGCACAGATACGCAGTATTTT,CASSPGLSTDTQYF
TRBV2,TRBD2,TRBJ2-3,.,15,TGTGCCAGCAACCTACTAGCGGGAGGGACAGATACGCAGTATTTT,CASNLLAGGTDTQYF
TRBV19,TRBD2,TRBJ2-3,few,15,TGTGCCAGTAGTTCTAGCGGGGCCAGCACAGATACGCAGTATTTT,CASSSSGASTDTQYF
TRBV27,.,TRBJ2-7,.,12,TGTGCCAGCAGTTTTGGAGGTCGGGAGCAGTACTTC,CASSFGGREQYF
TRBV6-6,TRBD1,TRBJ1-2,.,15,TGTGCCAGCAGTTACGAGGGGGCAGTCGATTATGGCTACACCTTC,CASSYEGAVDYGYTF
TRBV19,.,TRBJ1-5,.,13,TGTGCCAGTAGTACGCAGGGCGGTGAGCCCCAGCATTTT,CASSTQGGEPQHF
TRBV29-1,.,TRBJ2-5,once,10,TGCAGCGTTGCCCTGGAGACCCAGTACTTC,CSVALETQYF
TRBV19,.,TRBJ2-3,once,15,TGTGCCAGTAGTATAGGACTCATTGGGCACGATACGCAGTATTTT,CASSIGLIGHDTQYF